Listed below are T cell receptor beta chains from one sample, sequenced in a study of blood T cell repertoires in COVID-19. The data were produced by immunoSEQ multiplex PCR, yet TCRdb's version contains in-frame clones alone and is incomplete. The table records about 160,000 clones, around 84% of them present only once. The sequencing sample was made of peripheral blood. These receptors were obtained from a woman older than 75 with acute or convalescent COVID-19. The CDR3 runs from the conserved cysteine through the conserved F or W. D genes are given only for firm matches. Some rows mark clone size as missing; the rest say once, few, many or name a class of expanded clone.

J,D,V,size,CDR3,DNA
TRBJ1-2,TRBD1,TRBV28,few,CASILTGTGYSYGYTF,TGTGCCAGCATCCTGACCGGGACAGGATATTCCTATGGCTACACCTTC
TRBJ2-1,-,TRBV6-6,-,CASGPEVSSYNEQFF,TGTGCCAGCGGACCGGAGGTTAGCTCCTACAATGAGCAGTTCTTC
TRBJ2-5,-,TRBV6-5,-,CASSFTGYETQYF,TGTGCCAGCAGTTTTACAGGGTATGAGACCCAGTACTTC
TRBJ1-2,TRBD1,TRBV7-2,-,CASSTRQGASGYTF,TGTGCCAGCAGCACCCGACAGGGGGCGAGCGGCTACACCTTC
TRBJ2-7,TRBD2,TRBV12-3/TRBV12-4,-,CASSLIWGGEQYF,TGTGCCAGCAGTTTGATCTGGGGGGGGGAGCAGTACTTC
TRBJ2-7,-,TRBV19,-,CASSFRGRTYEQYF,TGTGCCAGTAGTTTCCGAGGCAGAACCTACGAGCAGTACTTC
TRBJ1-1,TRBD1,TRBV18,-,CASSLQQGRKNTEAFF,TGTGCCAGCTCGCTTCAACAGGGGCGGAAGAACACTGAAGCTTTCTTT
TRBJ1-2,-,TRBV24-1,once,CATSDKSRVGYTF,TGTGCCACCAGTGACAAATCCAGGGTGGGCTACACCTTC
TRBJ1-5,-,TRBV5-5,-,CASSLAGGSNQPQHF,TGTGCCAGCAGCTTGGCCGGGGGGAGCAATCAGCCCCAGCATTTT
TRBJ1-1,-,TRBV12-3/TRBV12-4,-,CASSPLTEAFF,TGTGCCAGCAGCCCTCTCACTGAAGCTTTCTTT
TRBJ1-6,-,TRBV4-3,-,CASSQVHSDNSPLHF,TGCGCCAGCAGCCAAGTGCACAGTGATAATTCACCCCTCCACTTT
TRBJ2-7,-,TRBV5-1,-,CASSLIGATYEQYF,TGCGCCAGCAGCTTGATTGGGGCGACCTACGAGCAGTACTTC
TRBJ1-2,-,TRBV5-1,-,CASSLETGRVGYTF,TGCGCCAGCAGCTTGGAGACAGGTCGGGTTGGCTACACCTTC
TRBJ2-7,-,TRBV11-3,-,CASSPASADEQYF,TGTGCCAGCAGCCCGGCTAGCGCTGACGAGCAGTACTTC
TRBJ2-1,TRBD2,TRBV9,-,CASSLGASGRLDEQFF,TGTGCCAGCAGCCTAGGGGCAAGCGGGAGGTTGGATGAGCAGTTCTTC
TRBJ1-3,TRBD1,TRBV28,-,CATLPGTGVGNTIYF,TGTGCCACTCTTCCAGGGACAGGGGTTGGAAACACCATATATTTT
TRBJ1-3,-,TRBV9,-,CASSVAARGSGNTIYF,TGTGCCAGCAGCGTAGCCGCCCGGGGGTCTGGAAACACCATATATTTT
TRBJ2-7,TRBD2,TRBV28,-,CASSSIKRGYEQYF,TGTGCCAGCAGTTCAATCAAGCGGGGCTACGAGCAGTACTTC
TRBJ2-1,TRBD1,TRBV5-1,-,CASRGTGMVNEQFF,TGCGCCAGCAGAGGGACAGGGATGGTCAATGAGCAGTTCTTC
TRBJ2-5,TRBD1,TRBV5-8,-,CASNDGQGETQYF,TGTGCCAGCAACGACGGACAGGGGGAGACCCAGTACTTC
TRBJ1-1,-,TRBV13,-,CASSTTHQVRDLPEAFF,TGTGCCAGCAGCACGACCCACCAGGTTCGGGACTTACCTGAAGCTTTCTTT
TRBJ1-6,TRBD1,TRBV6-6,-,CASSYSTGYNSPLHF,TGTGCCAGCAGTTACTCGACAGGGTATAATTCACCCCTCCACTTT